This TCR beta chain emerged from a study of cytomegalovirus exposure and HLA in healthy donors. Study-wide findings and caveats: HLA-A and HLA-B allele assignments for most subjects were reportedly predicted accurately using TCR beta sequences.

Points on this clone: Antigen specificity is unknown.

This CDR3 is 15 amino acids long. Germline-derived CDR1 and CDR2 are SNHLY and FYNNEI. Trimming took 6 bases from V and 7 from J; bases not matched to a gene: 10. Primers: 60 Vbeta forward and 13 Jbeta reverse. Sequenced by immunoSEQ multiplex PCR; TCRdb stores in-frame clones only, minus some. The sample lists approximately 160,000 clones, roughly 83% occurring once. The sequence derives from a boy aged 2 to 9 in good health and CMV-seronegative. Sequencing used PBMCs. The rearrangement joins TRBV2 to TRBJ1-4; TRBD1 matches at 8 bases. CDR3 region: CASSRTGGGGEKLFF. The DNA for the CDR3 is TGTGCCAGCAGCCGAACAGGGGGGGGCGGTGAAAAACTGTTTTTT.